This T cell receptor (beta chain) appears in the sequencing data of a study of cytomegalovirus exposure and HLA in healthy donors. Unmatched junction bases numbered 6, after V lost 1 base and J lost 2 bases. The CDR3 consists of 17 residues. Germline V CDR1 and CDR2: MNHEY, SMNVEV (reference sequence). 13 Jbeta primers and 60 Vbeta primers were used for the PCR. The table came from immunoSEQ multiplex PCR; TCRdb's copy has only in-frame clones and leaves some out. The sample has about 150,000 clones, 70% to 80% seen once. This receptor was obtained from an older woman in good health and CMV-seropositive. The chain carries TRBV27 and TRBJ1-2; 11 bases fit TRBD1. The sequencing input was PBMCs. The CDR3 region is CASSLYRTGGQNYGYTF. The CDR3 bases are TGTGCCAGCAGTTTATATCGGACAGGGGGCCAGAACTATGGCTACACCTTC.